This T cell receptor (beta chain) was recorded in a study of cytomegalovirus exposure and HLA in healthy donors. 60 Vbeta and 13 Jbeta primers were used in PCR. Sequencing was performed with immunoSEQ multiplex PCR; in TCRdb, only in-frame clones are kept and a portion is missing. Of 80,000 to 100,000 clones listed, over 55% were seen once; the top ten hold 16%. This clone came up a few times. CDR3 size: 13 residues. The germline CDR1 and CDR2 sequences are MNHNS and SASEGT. Trimming removed 4 bases at V and 2 bases at J, with 8 bases between. The sample was PBMCs. The chain uses TRBV6-1 and TRBJ2-5; D gene unclear. This TCR derives from a woman between 18 and 29 years old in good health and CMV-seropositive. In DNA, the CDR3 is TGTGCCAGCAGTGGAGGAGAGCAAGAGACCCAGTACTTC. Its protein is CASSGGEQETQYF.